The 21 T cell receptor beta chains presented below share a single source sample, sequenced in a study of T-cell memory formation after mild COVID-19. TCRdb re-derived calls from the 5' RACE reads in MiXCR, one entry per CDR3 protein. Here the sample spans more than 110,000 distinct CDR3 sequences, 13% to 15% being singletons. What was sequenced was PBMCs or a T cell subset sorted from them (not recorded which). All receptors derive from an adult woman who had mild COVID-19 (a few samples of this study predate the infection). Cell type and time point are not known.

The chain carries TRBV7-9 and TRBJ1-1; D ambiguous. The CDR3 totals 15 residues. Between the trimmed V and J ends, which lost 5 bases and 0 bases, there was a span of 13 bases. Germline-derived CDR1 and CDR2 are SEHNR and FQNEAQ (reference sequence). CDR3 region: CASSRTAAVNTEAFF. The DNA for the CDR3 is TGTGCCAGCAGCCGAACGGCAGCAGTGAACACTGAAGCTTTCTTT.

This clonotype appeared a few times. Written as DNA, the CDR3 is TGTGCCAGTAGTGCCGGGGCTAGCTCCTACGAGCAGTACTTC. Translated: CASSAGASSYEQYF. This chain connects TRBV19 to TRBJ2-7, with D possibly called TRBD1 or TRBD2 (5 bases each). Trimming pared 5 bases from V and 0 bases from J, leaving 11 bases between. There are 14 residues in the CDR3. Per germline, CDR1 LNHDA and CDR2 SQIVND (reference sequence).

This chain uses TRBV4-1 with TRBJ2-5; 8 positions match TRBD1. The V gene's germline CDR1 is MGHRA and CDR2 YSYEKL. With 4 bases clipped from V and 2 bases from J, the junction kept 6 bases outside the gene matches. The CDR3 covers 15 residues. In DNA, the CDR3 is TGCGCCAGCAGCCCCTTCAGACAGGGGCAAGAGACCCAGTACTTC. Protein sequence: CASSPFRQGQETQYF.

This rearrangement joins TRBV4-1 to TRBJ2-7; 8 positions agree with TRBD1. Germline CDR1 is MGHRA and CDR2 is YSYEKL. V lost 0 bases to trimming and J lost 4 bases; unmatched junction nucleotides: 14. The CDR3 covers 18 residues. This CDR3 is CASSQDPPIGQGWYEQYF. CDR3 DNA: TGCGCCAGCAGCCAAGATCCCCCTATCGGACAGGGTTGGTACGAGCAGTACTTC.

The chain joins TRBV9 to TRBJ2-7; D might be TRBD2 (5 bases). The V gene's germline CDR1 is SGDLS and CDR2 YYNGEE. The CDR3 runs to 16 residues. V was cut by 4 bases and J by 2 bases, with 19 bases left in between. Here the CDR3 DNA reads TGTGCCAGCAGCCCCTCGTCAAGGGAGCCGACCTACGAGCAGTACTTC. It codes for CASSPSSREPTYEQYF. The full variable domain, rest sourced from reference TRBV9 and TRBJ2-7, is DSGVTQTPKHLITATGQRVTLRCSPRSGDLSVYWYQQSLDQGLQFLIQYYNGEERAKGNILERFSAQQFPDLHSELNLSSLELGDSALYFCASSPSSREPTYEQYFGPGTRLTVT.

This clonotype was seen only a few times. CDR3 in amino acids: CASSQGLVAGLDTQYF. CDR3 bases: TGCGCCAGCAGCCAAGGCCTGGTCGCGGGACTAGATACGCAGTATTTT. The gene calls are TRBV4-3 and TRBJ2-3, with a possible D match to TRBD2 (6 bases). Trimming took 1 base from V and 5 from J, leaving 16 bases between them. Germline V gene lookup returns CDR1 LGHNA and CDR2 YSLEER. The CDR3 is 16 amino acids.

This clonotype has only a few counts. This chain uses TRBV27 with TRBJ1-1, with no clear D. With 5 bases removed from V and 11 bases from J, the gap between germline ends came to 15 bases. The germline gives CDR1 MNHEY, CDR2 SMNVEV (reference sequence). CDR3 length: 12 amino acids. CDR3 nucleotide sequence: TGTGCCAGCAGTCCGACCCCCGTGGCTGCTTTCTTT. Protein product: CASSPTPVAAFF.

This clonotype showed up just a few times. This chain uses TRBV27 with TRBJ2-1; possible D gene TRBD1, 6 bases. Per the germline V gene, CDR1 is MNHEY and CDR2 is SMNVEV (reference sequence). CDR3 length: 16 amino acids. With 6 bases removed from V and 0 bases from J, the gap between germline ends came to 15 bases. As DNA, the CDR3 is TGTGCCAGCAGCGTATTGGGGGCCAGCTCCTACAATGAGCAGTTCTTC. Its protein is CASSVLGASSYNEQFF.

V and J are TRBV5-5 and TRBJ2-3, with TRBD1 as a possible D gene (5 bases). The CDR3 runs 14 residues. The germline V gene has CDR1 SGHKS and CDR2 YYEKEE (reference sequence). V dropped 0 bases and J dropped 1 base, with 6 bases sitting between them. The CDR3 is CASSLGQRTDTQYF. The CDR3 bases are TGTGCCAGCAGCTTGGGACAGCGCACAGATACGCAGTATTTT.

This clonotype was counted many times. The chain joins TRBV7-6 to TRBJ2-7, with TRBD1 matching 7 bases. The CDR3 is made up of 14 amino acids. CDR1 is SGHVS, CDR2 FNYEAQ, per germline. The trim removed 1 base at V and 2 bases at J, leaving 2 bases unmatched. The CDR3 sequence is CASSLGGQPYEQYF. The CDR3 DNA follows: TGTGCCAGCAGCTTAGGGGGACAGCCCTACGAGCAGTACTTC.

V and J are TRBV28 and TRBJ2-7; D might be TRBD1 (6 bases). CDR1 and CDR2 (germline): MDHEN, SYDVKM. The germline V and J ends were trimmed by 8 bases and 1 base, with 21 bases remaining between them. The CDR3 has 16 residues. CDR3 DNA sequence: TGTGCCAGCTCTCGAAGGGGACAATTTCTTTCCTACGAGCAGTACTTC. Its translation: CASSRRGQFLSYEQYF.

V gene TRBV5-4 combines with J gene TRBJ1-2, with TRBD1 matching 8 bases. Trimming at V came to 0 bases and at J to 3 bases, leaving 7 bases not matched to a gene. Germline V gene data show CDR1 as SGHNT and CDR2 as YYREEE (reference sequence). This CDR3 contains 16 residues. The chain's CDR3 is CASSLAGGQDDYGYTF. The CDR3 coding sequence is TGTGCCAGCAGCTTGGCAGGGGGCCAGGATGACTATGGCTACACCTTC.

This clonotype was observed a few times. The rearrangement joins TRBV9 to TRBJ1-1; a weak D match, TRBD1 (6 bases). This CDR3 is built from 14 residues. Germline assignment: CDR1 SGDLS and CDR2 YYNGEE. V lost 5 bases, J lost 1 base, and 12 bases lay in between. CDR3 protein: CASSGGGQNTEAFF. CDR3 in DNA: TGTGCCAGCAGTGGCGGGGGACAGAACACTGAAGCTTTCTTT.

This clonotype was found a few times. This chain uses TRBV12-3 or TRBV12-4 with TRBJ1-2; 9 bases map to TRBD1. The V and J ends lost 3 bases and 8 bases, in that order; junction bases with no gene match: 13. This CDR3 contains 16 residues. Written as DNA, the CDR3 is TGTGCCAGCAGTTTTGTTTTGGACAGGGGAGTGGACGGCTACACCTTC. Protein sequence: CASSFVLDRGVDGYTF.

The chain couples TRBV5-4 to TRBJ1-3; no definite D call. Trimming pared 3 bases from V and 0 bases from J, leaving 10 bases between. The CDR3 loop spans 15 amino acids. Germline V gene sequence: CDR1 SGHNT, CDR2 YYREEE (reference sequence). DNA for the CDR3: TGTGCCAGCAGCTCAGGACGGAACTCTGGAAACACCATATATTTT. Its protein product is CASSSGRNSGNTIYF.

This clonotype came up many times. The V call is TRBV7-6, the J call TRBJ2-1; D remains unclear. With 2 bases removed from V and 0 bases from J, the gap between germline ends came to 17 bases. CDR1 and CDR2 from the germline V gene are SGHVS and FNYEAQ. This CDR3 spans 18 amino acids. CDR3 bases: TGTGCCAGCAGCTTAATGTACGATCCCTTTAGCTCCTACAATGAGCAGTTCTTC. It specifies CASSLMYDPFSSYNEQFF.

This clonotype was seen more than once but under ten times. The rearrangement links TRBV19 to TRBJ2-3; a possible D gene is TRBD2 (5 bases). The CDR3 sequence is 15 residues long. V dropped 5 bases and J dropped 4 bases, with 16 bases sitting between them. CDR1 is LNHDA and CDR2 is SQIVND in the germline V gene (reference sequence). DNA of the CDR3: TGTGCCAGTAGTCTTCAGTCGGGGAATCCAGATACGCAGTATTTT. Its protein is CASSLQSGNPDTQYF.

This clonotype has only a few counts. J is TRBJ2-2 and V is TRBV5-1; 11 nucleotides line up with TRBD1. The trim removed 5 bases at V and 4 bases at J, leaving 4 bases unmatched. Germline V gene sequence: CDR1 SGHRS, CDR2 YFSETQ. This CDR3 contains 15 residues. The CDR3: CASRPGTGGTGELFF. The CDR3 DNA sequence: TGCGCCAGCAGGCCAGGGACAGGGGGCACCGGGGAGCTGTTTTTT.

This clonotype was picked up a small number of times. This sequence joins TRBV24-1 and TRBJ2-3; D is possibly TRBD2 (5 bases). The V gene's germline CDR1 is KGHDR and CDR2 SFDVKD. This CDR3 region has 14 residues. The V end lost 4 bases, the J end lost 6 bases, and 13 bases lay between the germline ends. CDR3 coding DNA: TGTGCCACCAGTGAGACTACCTCGGGGGATACGCAGTATTTT. It translates to CATSETTSGDTQYF.

This clonotype was counted at least ten times. This sequence joins TRBV12-3 or TRBV12-4 and TRBJ2-7, with D possibly being TRBD2 (5 bases). The V end lost 9 bases, the J end lost 5 bases, and 20 bases lay between the germline ends. This CDR3 is 14 amino acids long. Here the CDR3 DNA reads TGTGCCAGGCCGGAGAGGGCTCCCGGGCACGAGCAGTACTTC. Translated: CARPERAPGHEQYF.

This clonotype has a handful of counts. This rearrangement joins TRBV19 to TRBJ2-1; 10 positions match TRBD1. J lost 7 bases, V lost 7 bases, and 7 bases had no gene match. The CDR3 extends over 14 amino acids. Germline V gives CDR1 LNHDA, CDR2 SQIVND (reference sequence). The CDR3 sequence: CASISGTGENEQFF. The CDR3 coding sequence is TGTGCCAGTATATCGGGGACAGGGGAGAATGAGCAGTTCTTC.